The clone carrying this TCR beta chain was seen more than once but under ten times. The data derive from a study of blood T cells in healthy people across ages. The second PCR ran roughly 7 to 12 cycles with a sample-barcoded 5' primer and J-beta primers. With 12 random nucleotides, a template-switch adaptor tagged each individual cDNA molecule. MiXCR was run by TCRdb on the 5' RACE reads, yielding one entry per CDR3 protein. Found here are about 1.4 million distinct CDR3 sequences, approximately 59% of them singletons; the top ten hold 5.5% to 8%. Extraction of total RNA produced a minimum of 5 micrograms from each sample. Germline trimming cut 3 bases from V and 6 bases from J; bases unmatched to any gene: 8. Germline V gene lookup returns CDR1 SGDLS and CDR2 YYNGEE. The CDR3 loop spans 15 amino acids.

The J gene is TRBJ2-1, the V gene TRBV9; 8 bases line up with TRBD2. The receptor comes from a man aged 18 to 29 in good health. Sequencing was done on a sample of blood. DNA of the CDR3: TGTGCCAGCAGCGCGCCGGGGGGGAACATCAATGAGCAGTTCTTC. Protein product: CASSAPGGNINEQFF. The full variable domain, completed using reference TRBV9 and TRBJ2-1, is DSGVTQTPKHLITATGQRVTLRCSPRSGDLSVYWYQQSLDQGLQFLIQYYNGEERAKGNILERFSAQQFPDLHSELNLSSLELGDSALYFCASSAPGGNINEQFFGPGTRLTVL.